A single sample gave rise to the 21 T cell receptor beta chains below, sequenced in a study of early T cells in non-severe SARS-CoV-2 infection. One entry per CDR3 protein results from TCRdb running MiXCR on the 5' RACE reads. This sample has almost 85,000 distinct CDR3 sequences, with roughly an eighth found just once. The sample was whole blood. Receptors originate from an adult who was a healthcare worker with PCR-confirmed SARS-CoV-2 infection or an uninfected control (not recorded which).

The rearrangement links TRBV30 to TRBJ2-3; 10 positions agree with TRBD2. The V gene end was trimmed by 8 bases and the J gene end by 5 bases; junction bases not matched to a gene: 7. CDR1 and CDR2 from the germline V gene are GTSNPN and SVGIG (reference sequence). The CDR3 consists of 13 residues. This CDR3 is CAVIAGGRDTQYF. The CDR3 coding sequence is TGTGCCGTTATAGCGGGGGGCAGAGATACGCAGTATTTT.

This chain joins TRBV14 and TRBJ2-5, with D tentatively TRBD2 (6 bases). The CDR3 runs to 14 residues. Germline V CDR1 and CDR2: SGHDN, FVKESK. V was clipped by 8 bases and J by 4 bases, with 17 bases between them. The CDR3 loop is CASGSSGPGETQYF. CDR3 in DNA: TGTGCCAGCGGCAGTAGCGGACCGGGAGAGACCCAGTACTTC.

The chain links TRBV30 to TRBJ1-1, with unresolved D. Germline V gene sequence: CDR1 GTSNPN, CDR2 SVGIG (reference sequence). V was shortened by 0 bases and J by 5 bases, with 25 bases between the two germline ends. The CDR3 totals 18 residues. As DNA, the CDR3 is TGTGCCTGGAGTGTACTTATCGGCGCAGCCCGAAGGGATACTGAAGCTTTCTTT. The encoded protein is CAWSVLIGAARRDTEAFF.

There are many counts of this clonotype. This sequence joins TRBV12-3 or TRBV12-4 and TRBJ2-7; D ambiguous. V was pared by 6 bases and J by 2 bases, with 14 bases between. The CDR3 extends over 14 amino acids. CDR3 nucleotides: TGTGCCAGCAGCCCCCTTTCGGCCGCCTACGAGCAGTACTTC. This gives the protein CASSPLSAAYEQYF.

This clonotype occurred many times. The J gene is TRBJ2-2, the V gene TRBV7-6; 14 positions agree with TRBD2. Germline CDR1 reads SGHVS; CDR2 reads FNYEAQ. V lost 1 base, J lost 7 bases, and 8 bases stayed unmatched. The CDR3 is 18 amino acids. The CDR3 reads CASSLVPTSGGAYGELFF. The DNA for the CDR3 is TGTGCCAGCAGCTTAGTGCCGACTAGCGGGGGGGCCTACGGGGAGCTGTTTTTT.

This clonotype was seen only a few times. This chain joins TRBV28 and TRBJ1-5, with TRBD1 as a possible D gene (6 bases). This CDR3 region has 13 residues. Germline values: CDR1 MDHEN, CDR2 SYDVKM. Trimming cost V 6 bases and J 5 bases, with 11 bases left between them. CDR3 in DNA: TGTGCCAGCAGCATAGGGACATATCAGCCCCAGCATTTT. Translating gives CASSIGTYQPQHF.

This clonotype appeared a few times. The V gene is TRBV11-2, the J gene TRBJ2-2, with 10 bases aligning to TRBD2. V lost 5 bases, J lost 0 bases, and 9 bases stayed unmatched. This CDR3 has 18 residues. Germline V gives CDR1 SGHAT, CDR2 FQNNGV. The CDR3 bases are TGTGCCAGCAGCGCGAGCGGGGGGGCATCCGCGAACACCGGGGAGCTGTTTTTT. Its protein is CASSASGGASANTGELFF.

This chain links TRBV6-6 with TRBJ2-1; D tentatively fits TRBD1 or TRBD2 (5 bases each). This CDR3 has 14 residues. CDR1 and CDR2 from the germline V gene are MNHNY and SVGAGI (reference sequence). Trimming shortened V by 1 base and J by 8 bases, and 12 bases separated the two germline ends. In DNA form, the CDR3 reads TGTGCCAGCAGTTACTTGCCCGGGGCCGATGAGCAGTTCTTC. This encodes CASSYLPGADEQFF.

With regard to this clonotype: A read error may explain this, as a much larger clone is one base away. The chain recombines TRBV5-1 with TRBJ2-6; unclear D gene. Germline CDR1 SGHRS, CDR2 YFSETQ. The CDR3 totals 16 residues. As DNA, the CDR3 is TGCGCCGGCAGCTTGTTAAGGTCCACTGGGGCCAACGTCCTGACTTTC. Translating it yields CAGSLLRSTGANVLTF.

This clonotype was observed a handful of times. This rearrangement joins TRBV28 to TRBJ1-1; D possibly corresponds to TRBD1 (5 bases). The germline V gene has CDR1 MDHEN and CDR2 SYDVKM. The V gene lost 1 base and the J gene lost 5 bases, with 8 bases spanning the gap. This CDR3 contains 13 residues. The CDR3 coding sequence is TGTGCCAGCAGTTTATTAAAGGGGACTGAAGCTTTCTTT. This translates into CASSLLKGTEAFF.

This clonotype was observed a handful of times. This chain connects TRBV28 to TRBJ2-5; D might be TRBD1 (5 bases). The V end was cut by 1 base, the J end by 2 bases, with 11 bases between. Germline V CDR1 and CDR2: MDHEN, SYDVKM. The CDR3 spans 15 residues. CDR3 bases: TGTGCCAGCAGTTTATTAGGGGCCGGGCAAGAGACCCAGTACTTC. Encoded protein: CASSLLGAGQETQYF.

The chain uses TRBV20-1 and TRBJ2-1; TRBD2 matches at 9 bases. Trimming removed 4 bases from V and 9 bases from J; junction bases left unmatched: 16. Germline V gene lookup returns CDR1 DFQATT and CDR2 SNEGSKA (reference sequence). The CDR3 length is 16 residues. The DNA of the CDR3 is TGCAGTGCTACCCGAGGGGGTCGCGGGAGGGCCACTGAGCAGTTCTTC. Translating gives CSATRGGRGRATEQFF.

V is TRBV11-2 and J is TRBJ2-7; maybe TRBD1 (6 bases). Germline V gene lookup returns CDR1 SGHAT and CDR2 FQNNGV. The CDR3 extends over 14 amino acids. Trimming left V 4 bases short and J 0 bases short, with 10 bases between. CDR3 sequence (DNA): TGTGCCAGCAGCTCTCGGACAGTCTCCTACGAGCAGTACTTC. Amino acid sequence: CASSSRTVSYEQYF.

A few counts support this clonotype. This chain connects TRBV12-3 or TRBV12-4 to TRBJ2-7; D possibly corresponds to TRBD2 (6 bases). This CDR3 comprises 14 residues. With 3 bases removed from V and 5 bases from J, the gap between germline ends came to 14 bases. As DNA, the CDR3 is TGTGCCAGCAGTTTGGGGACTCCCGGCCACGAGCAGTACTTC. This gives the protein CASSLGTPGHEQYF.

The V call is TRBV12-3 or TRBV12-4, the J call TRBJ2-1; 7 nucleotides agree with TRBD2. Trimming at V came to 4 bases and at J to 4 bases, leaving 10 bases not matched to a gene. The CDR3 extends over 16 amino acids. CDR3 sequence reads: CASSSFGTILYNEQFF. In nucleotides, the CDR3 is TGTGCCAGCAGTTCTTTCGGGACTATACTGTACAATGAGCAGTTCTTC.

This clonotype was detected a few times. The chain has TRBV11-3 and TRBJ2-1; D could derive from TRBD1 or TRBD2 (5 bases each). The germline V and J ends were trimmed by 1 base and 9 bases, with 7 bases remaining between them. This CDR3 has 12 residues. CDR1 and CDR2 (germline): SGHNT, YENEEA. CDR3 in amino acids: CASSLGDVEQFF. As DNA, the CDR3 is TGTGCCAGCAGCTTAGGGGACGTTGAGCAGTTCTTC.

The gene calls are TRBV29-1 and TRBJ2-7; a possible D gene is TRBD2 (6 bases). Germline CDR1 and CDR2: SQVTM and ANQGSEA. The CDR3 has 12 amino acids. Trimming cost V 7 bases and J 3 bases, with 13 bases left between them. The chain's CDR3 is CSGASGDYEQYF. The DNA for the CDR3 is TGCAGCGGGGCTTCGGGGGACTACGAGCAGTACTTC.

This chain connects TRBV11-2 to TRBJ2-3; either TRBD1 or TRBD2 may fit D (5 bases each). The ends were cut back, 0 bases at V and 8 bases at J, with 9 bases in the middle. Germline CDR1 SGHAT, CDR2 FQNNGV. The CDR3 covers 13 residues. CDR3 nucleotide sequence: TGTGCCAGCAGCTTAGATCTGAGGGGTACGCAGTATTTT. This sequence encodes CASSLDLRGTQYF.

This clonotype has only a few counts. The chain uses TRBV29-1 and TRBJ2-5; the match to TRBD2 covers 9 bases. Per the germline V gene, CDR1 is SQVTM and CDR2 is ANQGSEA. The J segment lost 2 bases and the V segment lost 4 bases, leaving 11 bases of the junction unmatched. CDR3 length: 16 residues. The CDR3 loop is CSVGGSASGEQETQYF. The CDR3 DNA reads TGCAGCGTTGGAGGGTCCGCTAGCGGGGAGCAAGAGACCCAGTACTTC.

Only a few counts were recorded for this clonotype. The chain joins TRBV12-3 or TRBV12-4 to TRBJ2-7; the D call may be TRBD1 or TRBD2 (6 bases each). The CDR3 extends over 19 amino acids. V was pared by 1 base and J by 0 bases, with 22 bases between. The CDR3 loop is CASSLGGTSWTADSYEQYF. The CDR3 DNA reads as TGTGCCAGCAGTTTAGGAGGGACTTCTTGGACAGCGGACTCCTACGAGCAGTACTTC.

In this sample, this clonotype turned up many times. The chain links TRBV27 to TRBJ2-1; 12 bases align to TRBD2. CDR3 length: 16 amino acids. Germline assignment: CDR1 MNHEY and CDR2 SMNVEV (reference sequence). V shed 4 bases and J 4 bases; nucleotides not matched to a gene: 5. CDR3 DNA: TGTGCCAGCAGTTCAATCCTAGCGGGAGGGTACAATGAGCAGTTCTTC. The encoded protein is CASSSILAGGYNEQFF.